This TCR beta chain was retrieved from a study of CXCR3-negative and CXCR3-positive naive CD8 T cells. In regard to this clonotype: The antigen is unknown.

Through 5' RACE with UMI labels, the TRB cDNA libraries were prepared. TCRdb reprocessed the 5' RACE reads, with one entry per CDR3 protein and no DNA. Its table records some 140,000 distinct CDR3 sequences. General observations from the study: When CXCR3-positive naive cells were set against CXCR3-negative naive cells, the former had more hydrophobic TRB CDR3s.

CDR1 and CDR2 from the germline V gene are SGHKS and YYEKEE (reference sequence). The CDR3 runs to 14 residues. The source of this sequence is a human donor in good health. Some clones in this sample may be carry-over from other donors' samples. The V and J genes are TRBV5-5 and TRBJ2-2; absent DNA, TCRdb's TRBD2 call cannot be checked. Sequencing was carried out using naive CXCR3+ CD8+ T cells from blood. Subset in this sample: CD45RO-CCR7+CD27+CD95- naive CD8+ T cells expressing CXCR3 (TNR3+). The CDR3 here is CASSLATGGPQLFF.